These T cell receptor beta chains were read from a single sample in a study of naive and memory T cell subsets. TCRdb reprocessed the UMI-ligation and nested PCR reads via MiXCR and lists one record per CDR3 protein. The sample consists of over 11,000 distinct CDR3 sequences, about 5.5% of them appearing once. Sequencing was performed on skin, taken from a tuberculin skin test site. These TCRs come from an adult in good health. Each CDR3 is given with its conserved first and last residue. Each record gives: clone size, J gene, V gene, D gene, CDR3 protein, CDR3 DNA. A D gene is named only where the DNA matches it firmly. Clone size is not always given. Where it is, it says once, few, many or a class for expanded clones.

NA	TRBJ1-1	TRBV10-3	TRBD1	CAGRQGTGDFEAFF	TGTGCCGGCCGACAAGGGACAGGAGACTTTGAAGCTTTCTTT
many	TRBJ2-1	TRBV24-1	NA	CATSSSISYNEQFF	TGTGCCACCAGTTCTTCGATATCCTACAATGAGCAGTTCTTC
NA	TRBJ2-3	TRBV6-1	TRBD2	CASSGVLAGAGDTQYF	TGTGCCAGCAGTGGAGTACTAGCGGGGGCGGGAGATACGCAGTATTTT
many	TRBJ2-5	TRBV7-2	NA	CASSLVVGGRETQYF	TGTGCCAGCAGCTTAGTTGTCGGGGGGCGGGAGACCCAGTACTTC
medium-sized	TRBJ1-5	TRBV12-3/TRBV12-4	NA	CASSLGDRVTGIWPQHF	TGTGCCAGCAGTTTGGGGGACCGAGTGACTGGGATTTGGCCCCAGCATTTT
many	TRBJ2-2	TRBV6-5	NA	CASSNRLGELFF	TGTGCCAGCAGCAATCGCCTTGGGGAGCTGTTTTTT
few	TRBJ1-6	TRBV7-9	TRBD1	CASSYSGQSHSPLHF	TGTGCCAGCAGTTACTCGGGACAGAGCCATTCACCCCTCCACTTT
many	TRBJ2-4	TRBV29-1	NA	CSVRQGGAQNIQYF	TGCAGCGTTCGCCAGGGGGGGGCCCAAAACATTCAGTACTTC
medium-sized	TRBJ2-2	TRBV7-2	NA	CASSLDPGTGELFF	TGTGCCAGCAGCTTAGACCCGGGCACCGGGGAGCTGTTTTTT
many	TRBJ1-6	TRBV7-3	NA	CASSLNIGNSPLHF	TGTGCCAGCAGCTTAAACATTGGGAATTCACCCCTCCACTTT
NA	TRBJ2-7	TRBV20-1	TRBD1	CSASGQDSPEQYF	TGCAGTGCTTCCGGACAGGATAGCCCCGAGCAGTACTTC
many	TRBJ2-3	TRBV4-1	NA	CASSLLGGHSTDTQYF	TGCGCCAGCAGCCTCTTAGGGGGGCACAGCACAGATACGCAGTATTTT
many	TRBJ1-1	TRBV4-1	TRBD1	CASSRVNPGTGTNTEAFF	TGCGCCAGCAGCCGTGTTAATCCCGGGACAGGGACGAACACTGAAGCTTTCTTT
many	TRBJ1-3	TRBV4-2	TRBD1	CASSQRAGQGDTIYF	TGTGCCAGCAGCCAGCGAGCGGGACAGGGCGACACCATATATTTT
many	TRBJ1-1	TRBV7-9	NA	CASSLGGVEAFF	TGTGCCAGCAGCTTAGGGGGAGTTGAAGCTTTCTTT
NA	TRBJ2-7	TRBV5-1	NA	CASSGEYEQYF	TGCGCCAGCAGCGGGGAATACGAGCAGTACTTC
many	TRBJ2-2	TRBV6-5	NA	CASRRQGGAGELFF	TGTGCCAGCAGAAGACAGGGAGGGGCCGGGGAGCTGTTTTTT
medium-sized	TRBJ2-3	TRBV12-3/TRBV12-4	NA	CASSLGGNTDTQYF	TGTGCCAGCAGTTTAGGGGGAAACACAGATACGCAGTATTTT